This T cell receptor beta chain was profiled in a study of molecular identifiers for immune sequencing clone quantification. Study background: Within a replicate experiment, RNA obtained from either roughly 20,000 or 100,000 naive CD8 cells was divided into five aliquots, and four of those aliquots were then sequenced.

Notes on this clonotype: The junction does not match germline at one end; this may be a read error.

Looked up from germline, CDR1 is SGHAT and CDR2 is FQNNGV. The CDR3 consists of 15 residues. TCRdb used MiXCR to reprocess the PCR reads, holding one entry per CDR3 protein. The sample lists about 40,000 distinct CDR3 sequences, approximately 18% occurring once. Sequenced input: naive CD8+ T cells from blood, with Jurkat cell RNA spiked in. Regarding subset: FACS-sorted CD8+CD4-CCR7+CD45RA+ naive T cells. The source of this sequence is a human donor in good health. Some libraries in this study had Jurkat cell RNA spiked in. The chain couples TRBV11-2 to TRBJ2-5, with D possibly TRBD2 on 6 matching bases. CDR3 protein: CASSFTRENQETQYF. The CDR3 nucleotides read TGTGCCAGCAGCTTCACTCGGGAGAACCAGGAGACCCAGTACTTC.